This TCR beta chain is drawn from a study of vaccination effects on CD4 cells after COVID-19. Notes on the study in general: Clones of infection and vaccine origin contracted markedly late after vaccination. There was only 1 of 255 vaccine-induced clones in healthy vaccinees that cross-reacted with common cold coronaviruses.

Method: immunoSEQ multiplex PCR; TCRdb's copy keeps in-frame clones and lacks some. The table lists roughly 67,000 clones, 78% of them singletons, with under 12% in the top ten. ViraFEST assay sequencing came after antigen-specific CD4+ T cells were expanded with viral peptide pools. Cells that had been cultured for 10 days were the source of isolated CD4+ T cells. Each vaccine recipient was nucleocapsid antibody negative and had no prior SARS-CoV-2 infection. About 2.1 million PBMC were placed in each well, which was supplemented with 10 IU/ml IL-2 and roughly 10 ug/ml peptides. Points on this clone: The antigen is unknown.

The receptor comes from a human donor who received a COVID-19 vaccine. The input for sequencing was CD4+ T cells from PBMCs cultured with SARS-CoV-2 spike peptides, taken before COVID-19 vaccination.

CDR3 coding DNA: TGTGCCAGCAGCACTCGACAGGGGGCGAACACAGATACGCAGTATTTT. This codes for CASSTRQGANTDTQYF. The gene calls are TRBV9 and TRBJ2-3; 10 nucleotides align to TRBD1. The CDR3 is 16 amino acids. Germline V CDR1 and CDR2: SGDLS, YYNGEE. V lost 4 bases and J lost 2; bases outside the gene matches: 7.